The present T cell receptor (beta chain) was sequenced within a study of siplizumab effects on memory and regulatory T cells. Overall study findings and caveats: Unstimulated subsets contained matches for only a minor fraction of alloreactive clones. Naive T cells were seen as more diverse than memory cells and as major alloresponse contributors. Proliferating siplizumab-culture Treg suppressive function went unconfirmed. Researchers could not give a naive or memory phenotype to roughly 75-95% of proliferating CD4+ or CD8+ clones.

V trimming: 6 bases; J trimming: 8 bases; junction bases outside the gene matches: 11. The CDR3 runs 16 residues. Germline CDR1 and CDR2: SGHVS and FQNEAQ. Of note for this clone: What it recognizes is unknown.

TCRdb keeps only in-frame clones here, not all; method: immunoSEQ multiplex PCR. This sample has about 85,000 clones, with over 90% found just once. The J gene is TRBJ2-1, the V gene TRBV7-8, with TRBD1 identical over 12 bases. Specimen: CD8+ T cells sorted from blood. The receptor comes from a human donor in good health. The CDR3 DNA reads TGTGCCAGCAGACCGATGGGGGGACAGGGGGCCTATGAGCAGTTCTTC. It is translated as CASRPMGGQGAYEQFF. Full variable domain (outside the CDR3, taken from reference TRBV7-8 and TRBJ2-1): GAGVSQSPRYKVAKRGQDVALRCDPISGHVSLFWYQQALGQGPEFLTYFQNEAQLDKSGLPSDRFFAERPEGSVSTLKIQRTQQEDSAVYLCASRPMGGQGAYEQFFGPGTRLTVL.